The 31 T cell receptor beta chains reported below all come from one sample, sequenced in a study of shared clonotypes between healthy human individuals. CD45RO-negative CD8 cells positively selected for CCR7 made up the naive population, which excluded terminally differentiated effector memory CD45RA+ cells. Assay: immunoSEQ multiplex PCR; the TCRdb copy retains only in-frame clones and omits some. Among approximately 2,000,000 clones listed, about 93% were seen once. Sequenced sample: naive CD8+ T cells from PBMCs. The receptors come from a man younger than 35 in good health. Some clones in this sample may be carry-over from other donors' samples.

This clone occurred once. This chain links TRBV7-2 with TRBJ2-3; D not resolved. The CDR3 has 12 amino acids. The V and J ends lost 4 bases and 6 bases respectively, with 8 bases between them. Germline V gene lookup returns CDR1 SGHTA and CDR2 FQGNSA. The CDR3 spells CASSSRVDTQYF. CDR3 in DNA: TGTGCCAGCAGCTCCCGGGTGGATACGCAGTATTTT.

The V gene is TRBV27, the J gene TRBJ2-3; TRBD2 matches 7 bases. V trimming: 1 base; J trimming: 3 bases; junction bases outside the gene matches: 4. In germline, CDR1 is MNHEY, CDR2 SMNVEV (reference sequence). This CDR3 has 15 residues. The CDR3: CASSLWEGRTDTQYF. Here the CDR3 DNA reads TGTGCCAGCAGTTTATGGGAGGGTCGGACAGATACGCAGTATTTT.

Worth noting for this clone: The sample contains more than one DNA sequence encoding this CDR3. The rearrangement joins TRBV27 to TRBJ2-1, with 7 bases fitting TRBD2. V was pared by 3 bases and J by 4 bases, with 6 bases of the junction left unmatched. CDR1 is MNHEY, CDR2 SMNVEV, per germline (reference sequence). This CDR3 contains 15 residues. The CDR3, as DNA: TGTGCCAGCAGTTTGTCTAGCGGATTATACAATGAGCAGTTCTTC. It is translated as CASSLSSGLYNEQFF.

The V gene is TRBV11-2, the J gene TRBJ2-3; 13 bases agree with TRBD2. The ends lost 3 bases at V and 5 bases at J; junction bases unmatched: 5. Per the germline V gene, CDR1 is SGHAT and CDR2 is FQNNGV. There are 16 residues in the CDR3. The CDR3, as DNA: TGTGCCAGCAGCTTCCCACTAGCGGGAGGGCAAGATACGCAGTATTTT. Its protein product is CASSFPLAGGQDTQYF.

This clone was seen a single time. V is TRBV27 and J is TRBJ1-2; D is unresolved. This CDR3 has 16 amino acids. Trimming pared 3 bases from V and 0 bases from J, leaving 14 bases between. CDR1 is MNHEY and CDR2 is SMNVEV in the germline V gene (reference sequence). CDR3 residues: CASSFDRAGSNYGYTF. DNA of the CDR3: TGTGCCAGCAGTTTCGACCGGGCAGGCTCTAACTATGGCTACACCTTC.

The chain joins TRBV29-1 to TRBJ2-3; weak D call: TRBD1 (5 bases). Germline V gives CDR1 SQVTM, CDR2 ANQGSEA. Between the trimmed V and J ends, which lost 3 bases and 1 base, there was a span of 14 bases. The CDR3 sequence is 15 residues long. For the CDR3, the DNA is TGCAGCGTTGATTGGGGCCAAGGGGGCACAGATACGCAGTATTTT. Translation gives CSVDWGQGGTDTQYF.

This clone has only a few counts. This CDR3 is also generated by other DNA sequences in the sample. This chain joins TRBV4-3 and TRBJ2-7; 11 bases fit TRBD1. This CDR3 has 14 residues. V lost 4 bases to trimming and J lost 3 bases; unmatched junction nucleotides: 2. Germline loops: CDR1 LGHNA, CDR2 YSLEER. DNA of the CDR3: TGCGCCAGCAGCCCCGGGACAGGGGGCTACGAGCAGTACTTC. Translating it yields CASSPGTGGYEQYF.

The CDR3 sequence: CASSFSGSGSEQYF. The CDR3, as DNA: TGTGCCAGCAGTTTCAGCGGGAGTGGCTCTGAGCAGTACTTC. The chain is built from TRBV27 and TRBJ2-7; 8 bases line up with TRBD2. Trimming at V came to 3 bases and at J to 7 bases, leaving 8 bases not matched to a gene. Germline lookup yields CDR1 MNHEY and CDR2 SMNVEV (reference sequence). The CDR3 has 14 amino acids.

This chain connects TRBV7-8 to TRBJ2-3; possible D gene TRBD1, 5 bases. This CDR3 is 16 amino acids long. V was pared by 2 bases and J by 1 base, with 13 bases between. In germline, CDR1 is SGHVS, CDR2 FQNEAQ. DNA of the CDR3: TGTGCCAGCAGCTTACCGCAGATAGGGGGCACAGATACGCAGTATTTT. Translation gives CASSLPQIGGTDTQYF.

To note about this clone: The same CDR3 is also encoded by other DNA sequences in this sample. The chain has TRBV9 and TRBJ2-7, with 8 positions matching TRBD1. The CDR3 totals 14 residues. The trim removed 0 bases at V and 4 bases at J, leaving 3 bases unmatched. Per germline, CDR1 SGDLS and CDR2 YYNGEE. The CDR3 DNA follows: TGTGCCAGCAGCGTAGTCGACAGGGGTTACGAGCAGTACTTC. Its translation is CASSVVDRGYEQYF.

In its sample, this clone was seen once. V usage is TRBV7-9 and J usage is TRBJ1-3; D is uncertain. CDR3 length: 12 amino acids. Deletions cut 3 bases from V and 7 bases from J, with 7 bases between. CDR1 and CDR2 from the germline V gene are SEHNR and FQNEAQ (reference sequence). CDR3 region: CASSFVGNTIYF. The CDR3 nucleotides are TGTGCCAGCAGCTTTGTGGGGAACACCATATATTTT.

Regarding this clone: Other DNA sequences in this sample translate to the same CDR3. The V call is TRBV14, the J call TRBJ2-2; TRBD2 is a possible D gene (5 bases). CDR3 size: 15 residues. Germline V gene sequence: CDR1 SGHDN, CDR2 FVKESK. The V end was cut by 1 base, the J end by 4 bases, with 10 bases between. The CDR3 reads CASSQVRGITGELFF. In nucleotides, the CDR3 is TGTGCCAGCAGCCAAGTTAGAGGGATCACCGGGGAGCTGTTTTTT.

The rearrangement joins TRBV10-3 to TRBJ2-7, with D hard to call. Germline CDR1 ENHRY, CDR2 SYGVKD. The CDR3 is 14 residues long. Trimming shortened V by 4 bases and J by 2 bases, and 12 bases separated the two germline ends. The DNA of the CDR3 is TGTGCCATCAGTGGTTTGGGCGATGCCTACGAGCAGTACTTC. It yields the protein CAISGLGDAYEQYF.

CDR3 in amino acids: CASSLVGGSEKLFF. CDR3 in DNA: TGTGCCAGCAGCTTAGTAGGAGGGTCTGAAAAACTGTTTTTT. V usage is TRBV7-8 and J usage is TRBJ1-4; D call uncertain. Between the trimmed V and J ends, which lost 1 base and 7 bases, there was a span of 10 bases. This CDR3 is built from 14 residues. CDR1 and CDR2 (germline): SGHVS, FQNEAQ.

This chain links TRBV2 with TRBJ1-5; D is ambiguous. The V end lost 4 bases, the J end lost 0 bases, and 22 bases lay between the germline ends. CDR3 length equals 19 residues. The germline V gene has CDR1 SNHLY and CDR2 FYNNEI. This CDR3 is CASSGGVLSARLSNQPQHF. The CDR3 nucleotides are TGTGCCAGCAGTGGTGGGGTCTTGAGTGCGCGGCTTAGCAATCAGCCCCAGCATTTT. The full variable domain, in which reference TRBV2 and TRBJ1-5 provide the parts outside the CDR3, is EPEVTQTPSHQVTQMGQEVILRCVPISNHLYFYWYRQILGQKVEFLVSFYNNEISEKSEIFDDQFSVERPDGSNFTLKIRSTKLEDSAMYFCASSGGVLSARLSNQPQHFGDGTRLSIL.

A single count supports this clone. CDR3 residues: CATSRAGGGETQYF. CDR3 coding DNA: TGTGCCACCAGCAGAGCCGGCGGGGGAGAGACCCAGTACTTC. V usage is TRBV15 and J usage is TRBJ2-5; 7 nucleotides match TRBD2. The CDR3 length is 14 residues. Germline lookup yields CDR1 LNHNV and CDR2 YYDKDF (reference sequence). The V and J ends lost 1 base and 4 bases, in that order; junction bases with no gene match: 3.

The chain has TRBV4-1 and TRBJ2-1; 8 bases align to TRBD1. V lost 1 base, J lost 4 bases, and 12 bases stayed unmatched. Per the germline V gene, CDR1 is MGHRA and CDR2 is YSYEKL. The CDR3 runs 18 residues. CDR3 amino acids: CASSQVTRGLALYNEQFF. DNA of the CDR3: TGCGCCAGCAGCCAAGTAACCAGGGGGCTAGCGCTGTACAATGAGCAGTTCTTC.

J is TRBJ2-7 and V is TRBV18; 11 bases fit TRBD2. The CDR3 is made up of 19 amino acids. Germline V gene sequence: CDR1 KGHSH, CDR2 LQKENI. Trimming took 3 bases from V and 0 from J; bases not matched to a gene: 13. The CDR3 here is CASSPYPGLAEGSSYEQYF. The CDR3 bases are TGTGCCAGCTCACCGTACCCGGGACTAGCGGAGGGAAGCTCCTACGAGCAGTACTTC.

This chain joins TRBV5-1 and TRBJ1-2, with 10 positions matching TRBD1. The V gene end was trimmed by 0 bases and the J gene end by 3 bases; junction bases not matched to a gene: 2. Germline CDR1 reads SGHRS; CDR2 reads YFSETQ. CDR3 size: 15 residues. CDR3 region: CASSLGQGADYGYTF. DNA of the CDR3: TGCGCCAGCAGCTTGGGACAGGGGGCGGACTATGGCTACACCTTC.

The V gene is TRBV10-3, the J gene TRBJ2-7; 9 nucleotides match TRBD1. The CDR3 has 16 amino acids. Looked up from germline, CDR1 is ENHRY and CDR2 is SYGVKD. With 2 bases clipped from V and 2 bases from J, the junction kept 7 bases outside the gene matches. The CDR3 nucleotides are TGTGCCATCAGTGAGCCCAGACAGGGGGAACCCTACGAGCAGTACTTC. This sequence encodes CAISEPRQGEPYEQYF.

V gene TRBV6-6 combines with J gene TRBJ2-7, with 10 bases lining up with TRBD1. CDR1 is MNHNY, CDR2 SVGAGI, per germline (reference sequence). Germline trimming cut 6 bases from V and 4 bases from J; bases unmatched to any gene: 9. This CDR3 spans 15 amino acids. CDR3: CASRTDRGPSYEQYF. As DNA, the CDR3 is TGTGCCAGCAGAACAGACAGGGGGCCAAGTTACGAGCAGTACTTC.

With respect to this clone: The final CDR3 position lacks the conserved phenylalanine or tryptophan, pointing to a likely read error. The DNA is left out, because the CDR3 cannot be placed on it with certainty; the CDR3 is given as TCRdb lists it. V is TRBV6-1 and J is TRBJ2-7. Inclusive of both ends, the CDR3 amounts to 11 amino acids. Germline CDR1 and CDR2: MNHNS and SASEGT. The CDR3: CARSQPGPHYA.

Notes on this clone: The sample has other DNA sequences that encode this CDR3 too. The chain uses TRBV27 and TRBJ2-7, with 8 nucleotides matching TRBD2. Germline CDR1 MNHEY, CDR2 SMNVEV (reference sequence). This CDR3 has 16 residues. V lost 2 bases and J lost 2; bases outside the gene matches: 8. The CDR3 DNA reads as TGTGCCAGCAGTTTAAGCTACGGGACTAGAGCCTACGAGCAGTACTTC. It specifies CASSLSYGTRAYEQYF.

The chain has TRBV7-9 and TRBJ1-2, with D possibly being TRBD1 (5 bases). Trimming cost V 2 bases and J 2 bases, with 12 bases left between them. The germline gives CDR1 SEHNR, CDR2 FQNEAQ (reference sequence). The CDR3 runs 15 residues. CDR3: CASSLTRGENYGYTF. The DNA of the CDR3 is TGTGCCAGCAGCTTAACGAGGGGTGAGAACTATGGCTACACCTTC.

The chain links TRBV7-9 to TRBJ2-7, with 7 bases fitting TRBD2. The CDR3 extends over 14 amino acids. V shed 5 bases and J 4 bases; nucleotides not matched to a gene: 8. Germline CDR1 SEHNR, CDR2 FQNEAQ (reference sequence). In DNA, the CDR3 is TGTGCCAGCAGCAGCGGGGCGTCAGCTTACGAGCAGTACTTC. It yields the protein CASSSGASAYEQYF.

The rearrangement uses TRBV5-4 and TRBJ2-1, with 8 nucleotides matching TRBD1. The J segment lost 9 bases and the V segment lost 6 bases, leaving 11 bases of the junction unmatched. The CDR3 is 14 amino acids. CDR1 SGHNT and CDR2 YYREEE come from the germline V gene (reference sequence). CDR3 sequence (DNA): TGTGCCAGCACCAAAGCCGACAGGGGCCTTGAGCAGTTCTTC. This codes for CASTKADRGLEQFF.

The V call is TRBV7-9, the J call TRBJ2-7, with no clear D. The V end lost 2 bases, the J end lost 4 bases, and 15 bases lay between the germline ends. The length of the CDR3 is 15 residues. Germline values: CDR1 SEHNR, CDR2 FQNEAQ (reference sequence). The CDR3 coding sequence is TGTGCCAGCAGCTTATTAATGGCGTCTGGTTACGAGCAGTACTTC. This gives the protein CASSLLMASGYEQYF.

V gene TRBV29-1 combines with J gene TRBJ2-1; D is uncertain. V was shortened by 7 bases and J by 9 bases, with 25 bases between the two germline ends. This CDR3 has 15 amino acids. Germline V lookup: CDR1 SQVTM, CDR2 ANQGSEA. Here the CDR3 reads CSAERGRILTGEQFF. The CDR3, as DNA: TGCAGCGCTGAGCGAGGCCGGATCCTAACCGGTGAGCAGTTCTTC.

V usage is TRBV27 and J usage is TRBJ2-7; 7 nucleotides align to TRBD1. Germline CDR1 and CDR2: MNHEY and SMNVEV (reference sequence). This CDR3 contains 16 residues. The ends lost 6 bases at V and 2 bases at J; junction bases unmatched: 13. For the CDR3, the DNA is TGTGCCAGCAGCCAAAGACTTAGGACAGGACCCTACGAGCAGTACTTC. Amino acids: CASSQRLRTGPYEQYF.

The chain links TRBV16 to TRBJ1-2; weak D call: TRBD1 (6 bases). This CDR3 has 17 residues. The V end was cut by 3 bases, the J end by 3 bases, with 20 bases between. Germline CDR1 reads KGHSY; CDR2 reads FQNENV. The CDR3 DNA sequence: TGTGCCAGCAGCCATTCCTCGACTCCCCCAGGGGACTATGGCTACACCTTC. The encoded protein is CASSHSSTPPGDYGYTF.

CDR3 protein: CASSFWANNEQFF. For the CDR3, the DNA is TGTGCCAGCAGTTTTTGGGCCAACAATGAGCAGTTCTTC. This chain uses TRBV27 with TRBJ2-1; the D is unclear. Germline lookup yields CDR1 MNHEY and CDR2 SMNVEV (reference sequence). V was clipped by 3 bases and J by 5 bases, with 8 bases between them. This CDR3 contains 13 residues.